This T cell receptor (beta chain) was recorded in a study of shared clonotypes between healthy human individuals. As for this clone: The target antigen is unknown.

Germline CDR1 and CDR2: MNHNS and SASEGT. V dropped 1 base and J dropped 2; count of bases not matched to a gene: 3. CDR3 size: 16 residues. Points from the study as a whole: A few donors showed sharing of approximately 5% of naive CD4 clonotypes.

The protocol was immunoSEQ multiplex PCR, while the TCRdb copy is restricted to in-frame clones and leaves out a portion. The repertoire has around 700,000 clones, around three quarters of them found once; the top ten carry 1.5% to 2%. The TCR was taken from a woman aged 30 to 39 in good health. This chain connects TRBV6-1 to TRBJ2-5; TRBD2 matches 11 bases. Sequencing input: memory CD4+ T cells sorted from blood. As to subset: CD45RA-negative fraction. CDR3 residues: CASSEGLAGKQETQYF. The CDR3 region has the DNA TGTGCCAGCAGTGAAGGACTAGCGGGAAAACAAGAGACCCAGTACTTC.